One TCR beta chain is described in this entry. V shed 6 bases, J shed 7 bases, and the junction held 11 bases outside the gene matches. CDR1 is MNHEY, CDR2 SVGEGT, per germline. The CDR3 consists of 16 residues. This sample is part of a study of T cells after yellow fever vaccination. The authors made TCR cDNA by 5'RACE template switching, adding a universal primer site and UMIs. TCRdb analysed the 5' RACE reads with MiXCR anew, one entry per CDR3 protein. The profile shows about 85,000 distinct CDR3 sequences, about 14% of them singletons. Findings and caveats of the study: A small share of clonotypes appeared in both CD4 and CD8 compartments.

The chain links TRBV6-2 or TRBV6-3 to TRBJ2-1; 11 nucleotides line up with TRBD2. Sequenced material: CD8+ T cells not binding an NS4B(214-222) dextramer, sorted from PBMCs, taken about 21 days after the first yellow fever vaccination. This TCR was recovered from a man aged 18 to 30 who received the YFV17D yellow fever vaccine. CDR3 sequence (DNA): TGTGCCAGCAGCCCCCATAGCGGGGGGGCGGGGAATGAGCAGTTCTTC. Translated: CASSPHSGGAGNEQFF.